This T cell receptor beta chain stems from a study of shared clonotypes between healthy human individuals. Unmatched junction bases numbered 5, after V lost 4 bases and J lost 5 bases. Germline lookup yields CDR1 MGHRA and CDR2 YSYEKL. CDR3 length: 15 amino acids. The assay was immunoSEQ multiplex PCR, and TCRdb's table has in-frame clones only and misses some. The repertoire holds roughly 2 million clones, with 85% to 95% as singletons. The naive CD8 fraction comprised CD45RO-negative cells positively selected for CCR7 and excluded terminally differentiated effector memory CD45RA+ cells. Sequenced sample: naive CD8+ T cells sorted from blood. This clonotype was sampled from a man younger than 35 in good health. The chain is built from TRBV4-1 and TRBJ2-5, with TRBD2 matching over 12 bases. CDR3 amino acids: CASSRLAGESETQYF. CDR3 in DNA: TGCGCCAGCAGCCGACTAGCGGGAGAAAGCGAGACCCAGTACTTC.